This is a list of T cell receptor beta chains from one sample in a study of beta chain features in type 1 diabetes. Profiling relied on immunoSEQ multiplex PCR, and the TCRdb table lists in-frame clones only, not all of them. The sample contains approximately 260,000 clones, approximately 25% of which appear only once. Sequencing was carried out using naive CD4+ T cells from blood. These receptors all come from a woman aged 30 to 39 with type 1 diabetes. CDR3s include the opening cysteine and the closing phenylalanine or tryptophan. The D gene is left open where the match is weak. Only part of the rows carry a size: once, few, many, or a class if the clone is expanded.

NA	TRBV25-1	TRBJ2-7	few	TGTGCCAGCAGTCAGTACTACGAGCAGTACTTC	CASSQYYEQYF
TRBD1	TRBV9	TRBJ2-6	few	TGTGCCAGCAGCCCCGGGACAGTAGAGCTCGTCCTGACTTTC	CASSPGTVELVLTF
NA	TRBV5-1	TRBJ2-2	NA	TGCGCCAGCAGCCGGGAGAGTGACACCGGGGAGCTGTTTTTT	CASSRESDTGELFF
TRBD1	TRBV28	TRBJ2-1	NA	TGTGCCAGCAGCCGCCCGGACAGGGTATACAATGAGCAGTTCTTC	CASSRPDRVYNEQFF
TRBD1	TRBV11-2	TRBJ2-2	few	TGTGCCAGCAGCCCCGGGACAGGGTCGAACACCGGGGAGCTGTTTTTT	CASSPGTGSNTGELFF
TRBD1	TRBV2	TRBJ2-2	NA	TGTGCCAGCAGTGATGGACAGGCAGGGACCGGGGAGCTGTTTTTT	CASSDGQAGTGELFF
TRBD1	TRBV30	TRBJ1-1	few	TGTGCCTGGAGTGCGTCCCGGACAGGGGGAACTGAAGCTTTCTTT	CAWSASRTGGTEAFF
TRBD2	TRBV11-1	TRBJ2-7	NA	TGTGCCAGCAGCTTCGGGACTAGCGGGAGTACCTACGAGCAGTACTTC	CASSFGTSGSTYEQYF
NA	TRBV30	TRBJ2-3	NA	TGTGCCTGGAGTGTAGGAGGGGTTCAGCAGTATTTT	CAWSVGGVQQYF
NA	TRBV2	TRBJ2-3	NA	TGTGCCAGCAGCGAACGGGTTACGGGGACGCAGTATTTT	CASSERVTGTQYF
NA	TRBV9	TRBJ2-3	NA	TGTGCCAGCAGCGTTGGAAGCGACACAGATACGCAGTATTTT	CASSVGSDTDTQYF
TRBD2	TRBV30	TRBJ2-5	NA	TGTGCCTGGAGTTCGACTAGGCATGCGGGGGCCCAGTACTTC	CAWSSTRHAGAQYF
NA	TRBV5-4	TRBJ2-2	NA	TGTGCCAGCAGCTTGGAGGGGCCGAGGGAGCTGTTTTTT	CASSLEGPRELFF
NA	TRBV5-1	TRBJ2-1	NA	TGCGCCAGCAGCTCCTCAACGACAGGGCAGTTCTTC	CASSSSTTGQFF
NA	TRBV7-2	TRBJ2-5	NA	TGTGCCAGCAGCTTTAGCGGAGAGCTTCGGAAGACCCAGTACTTC	CASSFSGELRKTQYF
TRBD2	TRBV5-1	TRBJ2-5	NA	TGCGCCAGCAGCTTGAAAGGACTAGCGGAAGAGACCCAGTACTTC	CASSLKGLAEETQYF
NA	TRBV27	TRBJ1-5	few	TGTGCCAGCAGCTGCCATGAGGCCCAGAGGAACAATAGCAATCAGCCCCAGCATTTT	CASSCHEAQRNNSNQPQHF
NA	TRBV12-5	TRBJ2-7	NA	TGTGCTAGTGCCACGGGGGACGAGCAGTACTTC	CASATGDEQYF
NA	TRBV28	TRBJ1-2	few	TGTGCCAGCAGTTTACGACAGGCGCCTCCCTATGGCTACACCTTC	CASSLRQAPPYGYTF
TRBD2	TRBV19	TRBJ2-1	NA	TGTGCCAGTAGTTCTCTAGCGGGACTTAACAATGAGCAGTTCTTC	CASSSLAGLNNEQFF
TRBD1	TRBV19	TRBJ1-5	NA	TGTGCCAGTAGCACAGGGGGCCCTGATCAGCCCCAGCATTTT	CASSTGGPDQPQHF
TRBD1	TRBV29-1	TRBJ2-7	NA	TGCAGCGCCGCGGACAGGGACGAGCAGTACTTC	CSAADRDEQYF
NA	TRBV29-1	TRBJ2-3	NA	TGCAGCGCCGAGGGTTGGACAGATACGCAGTATTTT	CSAEGWTDTQYF
TRBD1	TRBV25-1	TRBJ2-5	few	TGTGCCAGCACCAGACAGGGTCCAGAGACCCAGTACTTC	CASTRQGPETQYF
NA	TRBV5-1	TRBJ2-5	few	TGCGCCAGCAGCGCCGGGAGATCGCAAGAGACCCAGTACTTC	CASSAGRSQETQYF
NA	TRBV19	TRBJ2-6	NA	TGTGCCACGGCAGGTTCTGGGGCCAACGTCCTGACTTTC	CATAGSGANVLTF
NA	TRBV4-1	TRBJ2-2	few	TGCGCCAGCAGCCAAGACGGGGGGCCCGGGGAGCTGTTTTTT	CASSQDGGPGELFF
NA	TRBV6-5	TRBJ2-3	few	TGTGCCAGCCATCTCACTCCAGATACGCAGTATTTT	CASHLTPDTQYF
NA	TRBV15	TRBJ2-5	NA	TGTGCCACCAGCAGACAAACAGGAGAGACCCAGTACTTC	CATSRQTGETQYF
TRBD1	TRBV7-2	TRBJ2-3	few	TGTGCCAGCAGCCCAGGGGGCTGGCAGGGGTCGCAGTATTTT	CASSPGGWQGSQYF
TRBD1	TRBV30	TRBJ1-2	NA	TGTGCCTGGAGTCCAGGACAGGTCCCCGGCTATGGCTACACCTTC	CAWSPGQVPGYGYTF
TRBD1	TRBV30	TRBJ2-7	NA	TGTGCCTGGAGTTCCGTGGGACAGGTCTTCTACGAGCAGTACTTC	CAWSSVGQVFYEQYF
NA	TRBV23-1	TRBJ1-5	NA	TGCGCCAGCAGTCAATCGCCAGGGTATAGCAATCAGCCCCAGCATTTT	CASSQSPGYSNQPQHF
NA	TRBV29-1	TRBJ1-3	few	TGCAGCGTTCAGGTCCCCTCTGGAAACACCATATATTTT	CSVQVPSGNTIYF
NA	TRBV21-1	TRBJ2-3	once	TGTGCCAGCAGCAAAGGGGGTGTGAGGGACACAGATACGCAGTATTTT	CASSKGGVRDTDTQYF
NA	TRBV9	TRBJ2-3	NA	TGTGCCAGCAGCGTCTCAGGGGCGCCGAGGAGAGATACGCAGTATTTT	CASSVSGAPRRDTQYF
TRBD2	TRBV5-4	TRBJ2-4	NA	TGTGCCAGCAGCTTAGGGACTAGCGGGAGGAAGTACTTC	CASSLGTSGRKYF
NA	TRBV28	TRBJ2-5	NA	TGTGCCAGCAGTTTAGGGGTTAGGGGAGAGACCCAGTACTTC	CASSLGVRGETQYF
NA	TRBV30	TRBJ2-2	few	TGTGCCTGGAGAGGGAGCGGGAACACCGGGGAGCTGTTTTTT	CAWRGSGNTGELFF
NA	TRBV7-3	TRBJ2-2	few	TGTGCCAGCAGCCCCCGATGGCAGACCGGGGAGCTGTTTTTT	CASSPRWQTGELFF
TRBD2	TRBV11-2	TRBJ2-7	NA	TGTGCCAGCAGCGTCTATAGCGGGAGGGACTCCTACGAGCAGTACTTC	CASSVYSGRDSYEQYF
NA	TRBV29-1	TRBJ2-1	few	TGCAGCGTTGTAGCGGACTCCTACAATGAGCAGTTCTTC	CSVVADSYNEQFF
TRBD1	TRBV29-1	TRBJ2-2	NA	TGCAGCGTACTTCGACAGGGTCAGACCGGGGAGCTGTTTTTT	CSVLRQGQTGELFF
NA	TRBV12-5	TRBJ2-1	once	TGTGCTAGTGGCCGGGGTCGCTCCTACAATGAGCAGTTCTTC	CASGRGRSYNEQFF
TRBD2	TRBV5-1	TRBJ2-5	few	TGCGCCAGCAGCCAGGGACTAGCGGGCCGAGAAGAGACCCAGTACTTC	CASSQGLAGREETQYF
NA	TRBV9	TRBJ2-7	NA	TGTGCCAGCAGCGTAGCGGTGGACAGCTCCTACGAGCAGTACTTC	CASSVAVDSSYEQYF
NA	TRBV30	TRBJ2-5	NA	TGTGCCTGGAGTACAACAGGGTGGGAGACCCAGTACTTC	CAWSTTGWETQYF
NA	TRBV5-1	TRBJ2-5	NA	TGCGCCAGCAGCGCCTCCGGGACTTCGGAAGAGACCCAGTACTTC	CASSASGTSEETQYF
TRBD1	TRBV7-9	TRBJ2-1	few	TGTGCCAGCAGCTCGCGGGACAGGCTGAGTGAGCAGTTCTTC	CASSSRDRLSEQFF
TRBD1	TRBV10-3	TRBJ1-1	NA	TGTGCCATCCGGGACAGGGAAGAGACTGAAGCTTTCTTT	CAIRDREETEAFF
TRBD1	TRBV11-2	TRBJ2-1	NA	TGTGCCAGCAGCCCGACAGGGGAGGAAGGGCAGTTCTTC	CASSPTGEEGQFF
NA	TRBV19	TRBJ1-2	NA	TGTGCCAGTAGTATAGGGAGACAGTCCGACTATGGCTACACCTTC	CASSIGRQSDYGYTF
TRBD2	TRBV5-1	TRBJ2-1	few	TGCGCCAGCAGCTTGACTAGCGGGAGTTCTGCCTACAATGAGCAGTTCTTC	CASSLTSGSSAYNEQFF
TRBD1	TRBV28	TRBJ1-2	once	TGTGCCAGCAGCGGGACAGGGGAGCCCTATGGCTACACCTTC	CASSGTGEPYGYTF
NA	TRBV29-1	TRBJ2-4	NA	TGCAGCGTTGCCTTTCTCTGGCCCAAAAACATTCAGTACTTC	CSVAFLWPKNIQYF
TRBD2	TRBV28	TRBJ2-7	few	TGTGCCAGCAGTTTAAGTCCTAGTGCGGGAGTGGCCTACGAGCAGTACTTC	CASSLSPSAGVAYEQYF
NA	TRBV20-1	TRBJ2-3	few	TGCAGTGCTGAGAGGTCGGATACGCAGTATTTT	CSAERSDTQYF